This TCR beta chain was captured in a study of blood T cell repertoires in COVID-19. Study information: Acute and convalescent COVID-19 samples came from the United States, Italy and Spain.

Sequencing used immunoSEQ multiplex PCR; TCRdb keeps in-frame clones, though not all of them. The sample consists of 450,000 to 500,000 clones, approximately 90% of them appearing once. This CDR3 has 16 residues. Germline V CDR1 and CDR2: SEHNR, FQNEAQ (reference sequence). The V and J ends lost 1 base and 2 bases respectively, with 14 bases between them. This chain joins TRBV7-9 and TRBJ1-2, with D possibly matching TRBD1 (5 bases). Sequenced material: PBMCs or T cells enriched from blood (not recorded which). The source is a woman between 18 and 29 years old who had recovered from COVID-19. Here the CDR3 DNA reads TGTGCCAGCAGCTTAGGGGCCGGGGGAAGGAACTATGGCTACACCTTC. Residues: CASSLGAGGRNYGYTF. Using reference TRBV7-9 and TRBJ1-2 for the parts outside the CDR3, the full variable domain is DTGVSQNPRHKITKRGQNVTFRCDPISEHNRLYWYRQTLGQGPEFLTYFQNEAQLEKSRLLSDRFSAERPKGSFSTLEIQRTEQGDSAMYLCASSLGAGGRNYGYTFGSGTRLTVV.